This paragraph covers one T cell receptor (beta chain) sequence. There are many counts of this clonotype. The target of this receptor is not known. No quality values exist for individual bases; no much larger clone is one base distant. The data stem from a study of T cell repertoires in cytomegalovirus infection (dated by TCRdb to between 2017 and 2020). A note on the overall study: Because public TCR beta signatures pointed to carriage of CMV infection together with the matching HLA type, the HLA type of each donor mattered for the analysis.

TCRdb lists the instrument as Illumina HiSeq 1500. The public reads were reprocessed in TCRdb via fastp at Q25 and MiXCR, keeping in-frame beta chains. Rows merge per CDR3 protein into single entries with the most common DNA and genes. Counted in this sample were 55,000 to 85,000 distinct CDR3 sequences; just under 4% of them appeared once. The ten largest clones represent 22% of the sample. What the research found in general, with its limitations: The ex vivo response was dominated by HLA-C-restricted CMV-specific TCR beta clonotypes, which also provided the single most frequent clonotype in two of eight donors. Cumulative frequency of public TCR beta family members discriminated carriers of CMV infection plus the relevant HLA type in this cohort and an independent roughly 340-donor cohort.

The clonotype comes from a human donor in good health (CMV status not recorded). Some clones in this sample may be carry-over from other donors' samples. Sequenced input: PBMCs.

CDR3 protein: CASRLQVTDTQYF. Read as DNA, the sequence is TGTGCCAGCAGACTACAGGTTACAGATACGCAGTATTTT. This sequence uses TRBV28 and TRBJ2-3, and TRBD1 may be the D gene, going by 5 matching bases. V is reduced by 6 bases and J by 3 bases, leaving a spacing of 10 bases between them. Spanning cysteine to phenylalanine, the CDR3 consists of 13 amino acids. Only CDR3 DNA is held: 39 bases, read in frame from base 1. In the germline V gene, CDR1 corresponds to MDHEN and CDR2 to SYDVKM.